The 19 T cell receptor beta chains below all came from one sample that was sequenced in a study of control samples from healthy donors and cancer patients. This table comes from immunoSEQ multiplex PCR, and its TCRdb copy is limited to in-frame clones, with some not included. The sample records tens of thousands of clones, under 90% being singletons. The material sequenced was PBMCs. These receptors all come from a woman between 45 and 60 years old with colorectal cancer.

V usage is TRBV12-3 or TRBV12-4 and J usage is TRBJ1-4, with a weak D call TRBD1 (6 bases). V was pared by 3 bases and J by 9 bases, with 11 bases between. The CDR3 extends over 13 amino acids. CDR3 loop: CASSFQGTKKLFF. DNA of the CDR3: TGTGCCAGCAGTTTCCAGGGGACGAAAAAACTGTTTTTT.

V gene TRBV2 combines with J gene TRBJ1-2, with D unresolved. The germline gives CDR1 SNHLY, CDR2 FYNNEI. This CDR3 region has 12 residues. Trimming cost V 2 bases and J 1 base, with 2 bases left between them. The CDR3, as DNA: TGTGCCAGCAGTGAACTTAACTATGGCTACACCTTC. This encodes CASSELNYGYTF.

The J gene is TRBJ1-2, the V gene TRBV6-2 or TRBV6-3; D is perhaps TRBD1 (6 bases). Per germline, CDR1 MNHEY and CDR2 SVGEGT. With 5 bases removed from V and 3 bases from J, the gap between germline ends came to 10 bases. The CDR3 is made up of 13 amino acids. CDR3 in amino acids: CASSTGSHYGYTF. In nucleotides, the CDR3 is TGTGCCAGCAGTACAGGGTCCCACTATGGCTACACCTTC.

The chain carries TRBV9 and TRBJ1-1, with 8 bases that match TRBD1. The V and J ends lost 6 bases and 1 base, in that order; junction bases with no gene match: 2. CDR1 and CDR2 (germline): SGDLS, YYNGEE. The CDR3 length is 13 residues. The CDR3 bases are TGTGCCAGCAACAGGGGGGAGAACACTGAAGCTTTCTTT. This translates into CASNRGENTEAFF.

The chain carries TRBV2 and TRBJ2-7, with TRBD1 matching over 8 bases. The CDR3 loop spans 14 amino acids. Per the germline V gene, CDR1 is SNHLY and CDR2 is FYNNEI. V lost 9 bases, J lost 3 bases, and 10 bases stayed unmatched. The CDR3 protein is CASEGQVGYYEQYV. The CDR3 nucleotides read TGTGCCAGTGAGGGACAGGTGGGTTACTACGAGCAGTACGTC.

This chain joins TRBV19 and TRBJ2-5; 8 bases line up with TRBD1. Looked up from germline, CDR1 is LNHDA and CDR2 is SQIVND (reference sequence). CDR3 length equals 15 residues. V gave up 6 bases and J gave up 1 base; unmatched junction bases: 7. In DNA form, the CDR3 reads TGTGCCAGTAGCAGGGACAGGAAAACCCAAGAGACCCAGTACTTC. It is translated as CASSRDRKTQETQYF.

The rearrangement links TRBV6-2 or TRBV6-3 to TRBJ1-2; D is perhaps TRBD1 (5 bases). Trimming took 5 bases from V and 0 from J, leaving 13 bases between them. CDR1 and CDR2 from the germline V gene are MNHEY and SVGEGT. This CDR3 has 15 residues. This CDR3 reads CASSRGGAPNYGYTF. The CDR3 DNA follows: TGTGCCAGCAGTAGAGGAGGGGCACCTAACTATGGCTACACCTTC.

V is TRBV27 and J is TRBJ1-2; 8 bases are shared with TRBD1. V lost 5 bases and J lost 8; bases outside the gene matches: 13. This CDR3 has 15 amino acids. Germline CDR1 MNHEY, CDR2 SMNVEV (reference sequence). The CDR3 loop reads CASSPSQGEMGGYTF. As DNA, the CDR3 is TGTGCCAGCAGTCCGTCACAGGGGGAAATGGGGGGCTACACCTTC.

This clone was observed once. The chain carries TRBV4-3 and TRBJ2-1; TRBD1 matches at 10 bases. V was clipped by 0 bases and J by 5 bases; unmatched bases: 7. Germline CDR1 and CDR2: LGHNA and YSLEER. CDR3 size: 17 residues. CDR3 sequence: CASSQERQGAADNEQFF. Here the CDR3 DNA reads TGCGCCAGCAGCCAAGAAAGACAGGGGGCGGCGGACAATGAGCAGTTCTTC.

This rearrangement joins TRBV20-1 to TRBJ1-2, with D possibly TRBD1 on 6 matching bases. In germline, CDR1 is DFQATT, CDR2 SNEGSKA (reference sequence). The V gene lost 3 bases and the J gene lost 2 bases, with 16 bases spanning the gap. This CDR3 comprises 15 residues. CDR3 sequence: CSASPADSLNYGYTF. The CDR3 nucleotides are TGCAGTGCTAGTCCTGCGGACAGCCTCAACTATGGCTACACCTTC.

The chain couples TRBV5-1 to TRBJ1-5; D is unclear. With 10 bases removed from V and 7 bases from J, the gap between germline ends came to 3 bases. This CDR3 is built from 8 residues. Germline values: CDR1 SGHRS, CDR2 YFSETQ. CDR3 region: CARQPQHF. The DNA of the CDR3 is TGCGCCCGACAGCCCCAGCATTTT.

The chain links TRBV5-8 to TRBJ2-5; 7 nucleotides line up with TRBD1. CDR1 SGHTS and CDR2 YDEGEE come from the germline V gene. The CDR3 has 16 amino acids. V dropped 4 bases and J dropped 1; count of bases not matched to a gene: 10. The DNA for the CDR3 is TGTGCCAGCAGCCCGGACAGGATGATCCTCCAAGAGACCCAGTACTTC. Translated: CASSPDRMILQETQYF.

The gene calls are TRBV18 and TRBJ1-3; TRBD1 is a possible D gene (5 bases). The CDR3 extends over 14 amino acids. The ends were cut back, 2 bases at V and 4 bases at J, with 9 bases in the middle. Looked up from germline, CDR1 is KGHSH and CDR2 is LQKENI. The CDR3 region has the DNA TGTGCCAGCTCACCAAGCAGGACAGGAAACACCATATATTTT. This sequence encodes CASSPSRTGNTIYF.

The chain joins TRBV6-5 to TRBJ1-2, with D possibly matching TRBD1 (6 bases). V was pared by 0 bases and J by 0 bases, with 8 bases between. The CDR3 consists of 15 residues. CDR1 and CDR2 (germline): MNHEY, SVGAGI. CDR3 in DNA: TGTGCCAGCAGTTACTCGAGGACAGCTAACTATGGCTACACCTTC. Translating gives CASSYSRTANYGYTF.

The chain carries TRBV7-2 and TRBJ1-3; 7 bases are a match to TRBD1. Germline CDR1 SGHTA, CDR2 FQGNSA. The CDR3 consists of 16 residues. V lost 5 bases to trimming and J lost 7 bases; unmatched junction nucleotides: 14. The CDR3 spells CASSRSRDSLGNTIYF. The CDR3 DNA is TGTGCCAGCAGCCGGTCCCGGGACAGCCTGGGGAACACCATATATTTT.

The chain links TRBV2 to TRBJ1-1; 8 bases fit TRBD1. V dropped 4 bases and J dropped 3; count of bases not matched to a gene: 4. Germline values: CDR1 SNHLY, CDR2 FYNNEI. CDR3 length: 14 residues. The CDR3: CASSVRGQDTEAFF. In DNA form, the CDR3 reads TGTGCCAGCAGTGTCAGGGGGCAAGACACTGAAGCTTTCTTT. Full variable domain (remainder filled in from reference TRBV2 and TRBJ1-1): EPEVTQTPSHQVTQMGQEVILRCVPISNHLYFYWYRQILGQKVEFLVSFYNNEISEKSEIFDDQFSVERPDGSNFTLKIRSTKLEDSAMYFCASSVRGQDTEAFFGQGTRLTVV.

The J gene is TRBJ2-1, the V gene TRBV7-3; no reliable D call. With 0 bases removed from V and 6 bases from J, the gap between germline ends came to 9 bases. The germline V gene encodes CDR1 SGHTA and CDR2 FQGTGA. The CDR3 loop spans 14 amino acids. The CDR3 loop reads CASSLTGMPNEQFF. CDR3 coding DNA: TGTGCCAGCAGCTTAACGGGTATGCCCAATGAGCAGTTCTTC.

This clone has just one count. The chain carries TRBV9 and TRBJ2-5, with 11 bases that match TRBD2. The CDR3 is 17 residues long. The V gene's germline CDR1 is SGDLS and CDR2 YYNGEE. The junction had 9 bases not matched to a gene; V was cut back by 0 bases and J by 5 bases. Here the CDR3 reads CASSVETSGGKKETQYF. CDR3 DNA: TGTGCCAGCAGCGTAGAAACTAGCGGGGGTAAAAAGGAGACCCAGTACTTC.

The chain couples TRBV3-1 (or the pseudogene TRBV3-2) to TRBJ2-5; 8 positions match TRBD1. V dropped 1 base and J dropped 5; count of bases not matched to a gene: 9. The CDR3 covers 16 residues. Germline loops: CDR1 LGHDT, CDR2 YNNKEL (reference sequence). Here the CDR3 DNA reads TGTGCCAGCAGCCAAGCGACCCACAGGACAGGGGAGACCCAGTACTTC. Translated: CASSQATHRTGETQYF.